This entry describes one T cell receptor beta chain. There is no known antigen for this receptor. Base qualities are not at hand, and no much larger clone is one base apart. The sample originates from a study of blood T cell repertoires in COVID-19 (dated by TCRdb to 2018 to 2020). Turning to the overall study: Samples covering the acute and convalescent phases of COVID-19 were provided by collaborators in the United States, Italy and Spain. The material from the prospective study consisted of cDNA or gDNA derived from T cells, B-cell-depleted T cells, or PBMCs. A de-identified subject ID, COVID-19 status, age in years and sex were almost always included in the sample metadata. Samples were obtained from the ongoing ImmuneRACE study (first 160 participants) and from roughly 1,300 subjects provided by 6 global collaborators. The repertoires were released in a freely available public database meant as a resource for research on the immune response to SARS-CoV-2. Subjects who had been exposed to COVID-19, were actively infected with it, or had recovered from it provided the deeply sampled blood TCRbeta repertoires that made up the dataset. Where HLA class I and class II types were available, the types were taken from metadata supplied by the sample provider, not from assay-based typing. The paper as a whole reports these results and caveats: How much clinical and demographic metadata was included differed by source and by participant, and the metadata was provided uncurated.

The immunoSEQ Assay, a bias-controlled multiplex PCR, was used to amplify TCRbeta CDR3 regions from genomic DNA. Under the source paper's analysis protocol: Nucleated cell counts per sample were estimated from amplification of reference gene primers within the assay. To quantify the absolute abundance of each unique TCRbeta CDR3 rearrangement, sequence reads were collapsed and filtered. For each sample, productive Simpson clonality was calculated by taking the square root of Simpson's diversity index across productive rearrangements. Not all clones reach the TCRdb copy of this immuneACCESS table, which keeps in-frame sequences only. Checked studies attribute under half of the gap to unresolved V genes and leave the rest unexplained. V, J and clone size are those of that table, while D and trimming were read from the DNA. The table for this sample lists about 180,000 clones; about 81% of them were counted only once. The ten biggest clones cover over 9.5% of the sample.

One collaborating source in Seattle enrolled patients during active infection and followed them longitudinally through the course of disease. Each collaborating institution followed its own protocols to collect whole blood in K2EDTA tubes. Collaborator samples were shipped for TCRbeta analysis as frozen whole blood, isolated PBMCs, or DNA extracted from either sample type. The CDR3 has 15 amino acids, counting the end cysteine and phenylalanine. Of all the DNA, just the CDR3 is kept, 45 bases in frame from base 1. The germline V gene gives CDR1 as LGHNT and CDR2 as FRNRAP. The trim is 6 bases for V and 1 base for J, with a gap of 12 bases between the germline ends.

This sequence originates from a woman of 80 years or more with COVID-19, enrolled during active disease. Sequencing used peripheral blood. The sequence joins TRBV12-5 to TRBJ2-2, with no confidently assigned D gene. This receptor has the CDR3 CASGLYPGNTGELFF. The nucleotides read TGTGCTAGTGGCCTTTACCCAGGGAACACCGGGGAGCTGTTTTTT.